This is a list of T cell receptor beta chains from one sample in a study of blood T cell repertoires in COVID-19. Clones were sequenced by immunoSEQ multiplex PCR, and TCRdb holds only the in-frame ones, with some missing. The sample holds over 40,000 clones; almost 85% are singletons and the top ten take 13% to 15%. Sequences were obtained from peripheral blood. The receptor source for this set is a human donor in a cohort sampled during active COVID-19. Each CDR3 is given with its conserved first and last residue. The D gene is left open where the match is weak. Not every row has a clone size; where given, it reads once, few, many or a size class.

.	TRBV28	.	TRBJ1-3	TGTGCCAGCAGTTTTTGGGGGAGGAAATCTGGAAACACCATATATTTT	CASSFWGRKSGNTIYF
.	TRBV18	TRBD1	TRBJ2-3	TGTGCCAGCTCAGAGACAGGGTTCACAGATACGCAGTATTTT	CASSETGFTDTQYF
few	TRBV27	.	TRBJ1-3	TGTGCCAGTAGAGGAGGGGTAGGAAACACCATATATTTT	CASRGGVGNTIYF
.	TRBV4-1	.	TRBJ1-2	TGCGCCGTTTCCGGGCACGGAGGAGGCTACACCTTC	CAVSGHGGGYTF
once	TRBV4-1	.	TRBJ1-1	TGCGCCAGCAGCCAAGATTTACGGCGGGACACTGAAGCTTTCTTT	CASSQDLRRDTEAFF
.	TRBV19	TRBD1	TRBJ2-5	TGTGCCAGTAGCCTGACAGGGGGCGGGGAGACCCAGTACTTC	CASSLTGGGETQYF
.	TRBV4-3	.	TRBJ1-3	TGCGCCAGCAGCCAAGATTCAGGAAACACCATATATTTT	CASSQDSGNTIYF
.	TRBV5-1	.	TRBJ1-4	TGCGCCACCGCCCGGACATCTGATGAAAAACTGTTTTTT	CATARTSDEKLFF
.	TRBV27	.	TRBJ1-5	TGTGCCAGCAGACTACACAGGGATCTCAATCAGCCCCAGCATTTT	CASRLHRDLNQPQHF
.	TRBV5-1	.	TRBJ2-2	TGCGCCAGCAGCAACGACTTGGCCGGGGAGCTGTTTTTT	CASSNDLAGELFF
.	TRBV28	.	TRBJ2-7	TGTGCCAGCAGTTTAGGAGCCCCCTACGAGCAGTACTTC	CASSLGAPYEQYF
.	TRBV18	.	TRBJ1-5	TGTGCCAGCTCACCTGGACAGCCCAATCAGCCCCAGCATTTT	CASSPGQPNQPQHF
.	TRBV11-2	TRBD1	TRBJ2-1	TGTGCCAGCAGCTTCCGGGACAGGGCCTACAATGAGCAGTTCTTC	CASSFRDRAYNEQFF
.	TRBV19	TRBD1	TRBJ2-7	TGTGCCAGTAGTAGTACGACAGGGGTGACCTACGAGCAGTACTTC	CASSSTTGVTYEQYF
.	TRBV5-4	TRBD1	TRBJ1-1	TGTGCCAGCAGCTCCACGCATGCAGGGGGCCGGATAGACGCTTTCTTT	CASSSTHAGGRIDAFF